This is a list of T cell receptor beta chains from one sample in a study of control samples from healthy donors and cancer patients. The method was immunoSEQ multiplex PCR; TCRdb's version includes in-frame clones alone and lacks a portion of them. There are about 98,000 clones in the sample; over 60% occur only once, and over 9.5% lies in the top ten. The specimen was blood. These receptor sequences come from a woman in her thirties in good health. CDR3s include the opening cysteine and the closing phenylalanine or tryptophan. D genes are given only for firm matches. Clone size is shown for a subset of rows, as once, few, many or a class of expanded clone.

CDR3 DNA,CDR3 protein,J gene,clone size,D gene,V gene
TGCAGCGTGGATCCGAGCGGCTCCTACAATGAGCAGTTCTTC,CSVDPSGSYNEQFF,TRBJ2-1,NA,NA,TRBV29-1
TGTGCCAGCAGCGAGGGGGGCAGGGTCGATCAGCCCCAGCATTTT,CASSEGGRVDQPQHF,TRBJ1-5,NA,NA,TRBV9
TGCAGCGCCAGGGCAGGGGCGCGGGCTTCTCCTTTCTTT,CSARAGARASPFF,TRBJ1-1,NA,NA,TRBV29-1
TGCGCCAGCAGCCATCCCCCCGACAGGGTTATCCCTTCACCCCTCCACTTT,CASSHPPDRVIPSPLHF,TRBJ1-6,NA,TRBD1,TRBV4-1
TGTGCCAGCAGTGCCGGACTAGCGGGGGGGTCGGCTGAGCAGTTCTTC,CASSAGLAGGSAEQFF,TRBJ2-1,NA,TRBD2,TRBV6-6
TGTGCCAGCAGCTTAGCACGGGACCCATTCTATGGCTACACCTTC,CASSLARDPFYGYTF,TRBJ1-2,few,NA,TRBV7-9
TGTGCCAGTCAAGGTACGGGGAGTACTGGAAACACCATATATTTT,CASQGTGSTGNTIYF,TRBJ1-3,NA,NA,TRBV19
TGCGCCAGCAGCCAAGGATCTGGGGGCGGTCTGTTTGAGCAGTACTTC,CASSQGSGGGLFEQYF,TRBJ2-7,few,NA,TRBV4-1
TGCGCCAGCAGCCAAGTCGTGGCGGCAGTATCCTACGAGCAGTACTTC,CASSQVVAAVSYEQYF,TRBJ2-7,NA,NA,TRBV4-1
TGTGCCTGGAGTGGGGGTATTGGGCCCTACGAGCAGTACTTC,CAWSGGIGPYEQYF,TRBJ2-7,few,NA,TRBV30
TGTGCCAGCAGCCTCGAGTTGGGGCGCACTGAAGCTTTCTTT,CASSLELGRTEAFF,TRBJ1-1,NA,NA,TRBV6-2/TRBV6-3
TGTGCCATCAGTGACGTAGCGGGGGATACATCAGAGACCCAGTACTTC,CAISDVAGDTSETQYF,TRBJ2-5,NA,TRBD2,TRBV10-3
TGCGCCAGCAGCTTGTCTCAGTACTACGAGCAGTACTTC,CASSLSQYYEQYF,TRBJ2-7,NA,NA,TRBV5-1
TGCGCCAGCAGCTTGGTGGGACAGGGTGGTGAAAAACTGTTTTTT,CASSLVGQGGEKLFF,TRBJ1-4,NA,TRBD1,TRBV5-1
TGTGCCTGGAGTGAGGGGCAGGGAATGGCCTACACCTTC,CAWSEGQGMAYTF,TRBJ1-2,NA,NA,TRBV30
TGTGCCAGCAGTTTATCGGTGCGGGACACAGATACGCAGTATTTT,CASSLSVRDTDTQYF,TRBJ2-3,once,NA,TRBV27
TGTGCCAGTAGTACACAGGGATTGGGCACAGATACGCAGTATTTT,CASSTQGLGTDTQYF,TRBJ2-3,NA,NA,TRBV19
TGTGCCAGCAGGGGACAGGGCTACGAGCAGTACTTC,CASRGQGYEQYF,TRBJ2-7,NA,TRBD1,TRBV12-3/TRBV12-4
TGTGCCAGCAGCGACCACACCGGTAACTATGGCTACACCTTC,CASSDHTGNYGYTF,TRBJ1-2,few,NA,TRBV9
TGTGCCAGCAGCCAGTGGGACCCAGGGGGCTACACCTTC,CASSQWDPGGYTF,TRBJ1-2,NA,NA,TRBV3-1/TRBV3-2
TGTGCCAGCAGTTACAATGGACTAGCGGTCTCCTACGAGCAGTACTTC,CASSYNGLAVSYEQYF,TRBJ2-7,NA,TRBD2,TRBV6-5
TGTGCCACCAGTGATTTTAAGCGGGGAGAGAGCTCCTACAATGAGCAGTTCTTC,CATSDFKRGESSYNEQFF,TRBJ2-1,NA,TRBD2,TRBV24-1
TGTGCCAGCAGCCAAGGTGGAGTCCGGTCCAAGCAGTTCTTC,CASSQGGVRSKQFF,TRBJ2-1,NA,NA,TRBV14
TGTGCCAGCAGCCAGGGACTAGCGGGGGGTCTTAATACCTACGAGCAGTACTTC,CASSQGLAGGLNTYEQYF,TRBJ2-7,NA,TRBD2,TRBV7-6
TGTGCCAGCAGAGAAGGGCAGGGGGGAGCCTATGGCTACACCTTC,CASREGQGGAYGYTF,TRBJ1-2,NA,TRBD1,TRBV6-6
TGTGCCAGCAGCTTGGCTTGGCGGGAGCAGTTCTTC,CASSLAWREQFF,TRBJ2-1,NA,NA,TRBV5-8
TGTGCCAGCAGCCCAGGGGCCTCCTACGAGCAGTACTTC,CASSPGASYEQYF,TRBJ2-7,NA,NA,TRBV3-1/TRBV3-2
TGTGCCAGCAGCTTAGTGTCGGGCAGCAATCAGCCCCAGCATTTT,CASSLVSGSNQPQHF,TRBJ1-5,few,NA,TRBV7-2
TGTGCCAGCAGCGTCAGTGGATCTGGGGCCAACGTCCTGACTTTC,CASSVSGSGANVLTF,TRBJ2-6,NA,NA,TRBV6-5
TGCGCCAGCAGTGTAAGCGGGGAATCCTACTACGAGCAGTACTTC,CASSVSGESYYEQYF,TRBJ2-7,NA,TRBD2,TRBV5-1
TGCGCCAGCAGCTTGTACCTTGGGGGGCGTAAGACTTTGGCTGAAAAACTGTTTTTT,CASSLYLGGRKTLAEKLFF,TRBJ1-4,few,NA,TRBV5-1
TGCGCCAGCAGCTCGGGATACTCCTATAATTCACCCCTCCACTTT,CASSSGYSYNSPLHF,TRBJ1-6,NA,NA,TRBV5-1
TGTGCCAGCAGCCACCCAGACAGGGAGGATCCTGGCTACACCTTC,CASSHPDREDPGYTF,TRBJ1-2,NA,TRBD1,TRBV4-2
TGTGCCAGCAGCTTGGGGGTGGGGAACACTGAAGCTTTCTTT,CASSLGVGNTEAFF,TRBJ1-1,NA,NA,TRBV5-5
TGTGCCAGCAGTGAAATGGCAACCTCCTACAATGAGCAGTTCTTC,CASSEMATSYNEQFF,TRBJ2-1,NA,NA,TRBV6-1
TGTGCCAGCAGCCGCACCCCAGGACTAGCGGGGGGGAGCTCCTACAATGAGCAGTTCTTC,CASSRTPGLAGGSSYNEQFF,TRBJ2-1,NA,TRBD2,TRBV3-1/TRBV3-2
TGTGCCAGCAGCTTAGCGTTGTCAGGAACGCAGTATTTT,CASSLALSGTQYF,TRBJ2-3,once,NA,TRBV7-2
TGTGCCAGCAGTGACAACAGGGGAGGTCAGCCCCAGCATTTT,CASSDNRGGQPQHF,TRBJ1-5,few,TRBD1,TRBV2
TGTGCCAGCAGTACGACAGGGGATACGCAGTATTTT,CASSTTGDTQYF,TRBJ2-3,once,TRBD1,TRBV6-6
TGTGCCAGCTCGGACAGGAGATACGGAAACACCATATATTTT,CASSDRRYGNTIYF,TRBJ1-3,NA,TRBD1,TRBV18
TGTGCCAGCAGAACAGGGTATAGTGAAAAACTGTTTTTT,CASRTGYSEKLFF,TRBJ1-4,NA,NA,TRBV12-3/TRBV12-4
TGTGCCACCAGTGATTCCAGGGAAAACTCCGGGGCCAACGTCCTGACTTTC,CATSDSRENSGANVLTF,TRBJ2-6,NA,NA,TRBV24-1
TGTGCCAGCAGCTTAGGGCACGGGTCCCTGGGCTCCTACAATGAGCAGTTCTTC,CASSLGHGSLGSYNEQFF,TRBJ2-1,few,NA,TRBV11-2
TGTGCCAGCAGCCAGATCAGGAACACTGAAGCTTTCTTT,CASSQIRNTEAFF,TRBJ1-1,NA,NA,TRBV3-1/TRBV3-2
TGTGCCAGCAGCCTCACGGGAACCCAAACTACAGATACGCAGTATTTT,CASSLTGTQTTDTQYF,TRBJ2-3,few,NA,TRBV7-2